These T cell receptor beta chains were read from a single sample in a study of blood T cells in healthy people across ages. TCRdb re-analysed the 5' RACE reads in MiXCR, keeping a single row per CDR3 protein. The sample consists of about 1 million distinct CDR3 sequences, more than 40% of them appearing once. Sequenced input: blood. The receptors originated from a woman aged 55-70 years in good health. Each CDR3 is given with its conserved first and last residue. The D gene is left open where the match is weak. For some rows the clone size is stated as once, few or many, or as a class when expanded; others skip it.

v_gene	j_gene	abundance	d_gene	CDR3nt	CDR3aa
TRBV12-3/TRBV12-4	TRBJ1-5	.	TRBD1	TGTGCCAGCAGTTTCGGACAGGGGGAGCAGCCCCAGCATTTT	CASSFGQGEQPQHF
TRBV7-8	TRBJ2-1	few	.	TGTGCCAGCAGCTCGGGGGTCGGGACTCGGAATGAGCAGTTCTTC	CASSSGVGTRNEQFF
TRBV25-1	TRBJ2-3	.	TRBD2	TGTGCCAGCAGAGACGGGGGGGCCCGCGCAGATACGCAGTATTTT	CASRDGGARADTQYF
TRBV27	TRBJ2-7	many	TRBD2	TGTGCCAGCAGTCAAGGGACTAGCGGGATCAGGGAGCAGTACTTC	CASSQGTSGIREQYF
TRBV29-1	TRBJ1-2	few	.	TGCAGCGCACACGGGACGCCTTATGGCTACACCTTC	CSAHGTPYGYTF
TRBV10-3	TRBJ1-6	.	.	TGTGCCATCAGTGAGTCGATCTCGGAAAATTCACCCCTCCACTTT	CAISESISENSPLHF
TRBV7-3	TRBJ2-4	.	.	TGTGCCAGCAGCTTAAGAGGCTCAAACATTCAGTACTTC	CASSLRGSNIQYF
TRBV30	TRBJ2-5	.	TRBD1	TGTGCCTGGAGTTCAACCGGGACAGGGGGGAAGACCCAGTACTTC	CAWSSTGTGGKTQYF
TRBV28	TRBJ2-1	once	TRBD2	TGTGCCAGCAGTCCGATAGCGGGAGGGTGGGACGAGCAGTTCTTC	CASSPIAGGWDEQFF
TRBV7-2	TRBJ2-1	many	TRBD2	TGTGCCAGCAGCCCCCAGGTCGCGGGGGGTGAGCAGTTCTTC	CASSPQVAGGEQFF
TRBV7-3	TRBJ1-6	.	.	TGTGCCAGCAGCTTAACCGGGCTACCTAATTCACCCCTCCACTTT	CASSLTGLPNSPLHF
TRBV27	TRBJ2-6	.	.	TGTGCCAGCAGTTTATTTCTCTCTGGGGCCAACGTCCTGACTTTC	CASSLFLSGANVLTF
TRBV5-6	TRBJ1-1	.	.	TGTGCCAGCAGGCAGGGCGGGAACACTGAAGCTTTCTTT	CASRQGGNTEAFF
TRBV20-1	TRBJ2-1	.	.	TGCAGTGCTACCACACAGTACAATGAGCAGTTCTTC	CSATTQYNEQFF